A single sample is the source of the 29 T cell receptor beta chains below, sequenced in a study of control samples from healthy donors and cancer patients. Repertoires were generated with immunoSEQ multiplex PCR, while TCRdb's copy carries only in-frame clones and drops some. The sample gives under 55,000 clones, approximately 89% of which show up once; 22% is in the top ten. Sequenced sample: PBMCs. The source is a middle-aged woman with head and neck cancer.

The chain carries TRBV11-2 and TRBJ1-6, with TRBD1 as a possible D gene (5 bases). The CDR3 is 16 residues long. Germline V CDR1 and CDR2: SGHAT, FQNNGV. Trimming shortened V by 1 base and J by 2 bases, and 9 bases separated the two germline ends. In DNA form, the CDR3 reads TGTGCCAGCAGCTTAGTTTTAGGGGCCTATAATTCACCCCTCCACTTT. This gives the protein CASSLVLGAYNSPLHF.

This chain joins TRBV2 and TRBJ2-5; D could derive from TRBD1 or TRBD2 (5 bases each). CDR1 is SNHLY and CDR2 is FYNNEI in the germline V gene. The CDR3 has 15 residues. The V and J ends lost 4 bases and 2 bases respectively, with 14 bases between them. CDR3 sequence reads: CASSVPGASQETQYF. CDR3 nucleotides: TGTGCCAGCAGTGTCCCCGGGGCCAGTCAAGAGACCCAGTACTTC.

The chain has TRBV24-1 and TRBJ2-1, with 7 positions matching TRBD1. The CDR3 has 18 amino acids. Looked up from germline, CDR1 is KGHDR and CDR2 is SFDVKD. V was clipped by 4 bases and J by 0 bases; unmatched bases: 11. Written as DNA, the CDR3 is TGTGCCACCAGTGACCACAAGACAGGGTTGAGCTCCTACAATGAGCAGTTCTTC. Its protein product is CATSDHKTGLSSYNEQFF.

CDR3 residues: CSASAGYTF. The CDR3 DNA reads as TGCAGTGCTAGCGCTGGCTACACCTTC. The rearrangement joins TRBV20-1 to TRBJ1-2; no definite D call. The CDR3 length is 9 residues. V lost 3 bases, J lost 7 bases, and 3 bases lay in between. Germline CDR1 and CDR2: DFQATT and SNEGSKA (reference sequence).

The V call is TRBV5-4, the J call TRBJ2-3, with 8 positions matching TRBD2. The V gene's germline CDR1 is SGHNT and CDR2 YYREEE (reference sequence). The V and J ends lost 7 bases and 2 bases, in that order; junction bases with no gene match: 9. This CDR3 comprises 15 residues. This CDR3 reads CASRRGGQVTDTQYF. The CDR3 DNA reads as TGTGCCAGCCGCCGGGGGGGCCAGGTCACAGATACGCAGTATTTT.

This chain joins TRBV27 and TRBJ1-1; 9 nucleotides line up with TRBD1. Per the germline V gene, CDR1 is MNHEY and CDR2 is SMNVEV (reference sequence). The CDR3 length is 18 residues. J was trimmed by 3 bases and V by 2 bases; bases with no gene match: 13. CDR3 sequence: CASSLNGDRESWDTEAFF. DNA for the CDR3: TGTGCCAGCAGTTTAAATGGGGACAGGGAATCGTGGGACACTGAAGCTTTCTTT.

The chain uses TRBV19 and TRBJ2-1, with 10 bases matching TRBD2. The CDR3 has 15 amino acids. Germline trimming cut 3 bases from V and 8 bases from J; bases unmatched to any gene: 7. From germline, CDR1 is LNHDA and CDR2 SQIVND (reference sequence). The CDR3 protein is CASSMQRGGSDEQFF. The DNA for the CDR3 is TGTGCCAGTAGTATGCAGCGGGGGGGCAGCGATGAGCAGTTCTTC. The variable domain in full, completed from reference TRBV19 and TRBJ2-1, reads DGGITQSPKYLFRKEGQNVTLSCEQNLNHDAMYWYRQDPGQGLRLIYYSQIVNDFQKGDIAEGYSVSREKKESFPLTVTSAQKNPTAFYLCASSMQRGGSDEQFFGPGTRLTVL.

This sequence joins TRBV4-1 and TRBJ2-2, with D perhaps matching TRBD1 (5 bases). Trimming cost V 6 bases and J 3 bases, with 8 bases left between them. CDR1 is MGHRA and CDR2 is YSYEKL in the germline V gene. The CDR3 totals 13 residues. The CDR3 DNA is TGCGCCAGCAGAGGGGCGGACACCGGGGAGCTGTTTTTT. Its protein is CASRGADTGELFF.

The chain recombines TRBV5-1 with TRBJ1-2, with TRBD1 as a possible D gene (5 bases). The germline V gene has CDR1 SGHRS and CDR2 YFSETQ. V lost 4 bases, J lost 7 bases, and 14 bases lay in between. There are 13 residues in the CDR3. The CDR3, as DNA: TGCGCCAGCAGCCCCCGGGGGGTAGGTGGCTACACCTTC. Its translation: CASSPRGVGGYTF.

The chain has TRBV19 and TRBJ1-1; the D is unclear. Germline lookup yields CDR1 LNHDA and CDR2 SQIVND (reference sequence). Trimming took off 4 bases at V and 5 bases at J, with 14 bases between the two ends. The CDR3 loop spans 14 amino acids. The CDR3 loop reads CASSTGGRRTEAFF. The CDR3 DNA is TGTGCCAGTAGTACTGGAGGTCGAAGGACTGAAGCTTTCTTT.

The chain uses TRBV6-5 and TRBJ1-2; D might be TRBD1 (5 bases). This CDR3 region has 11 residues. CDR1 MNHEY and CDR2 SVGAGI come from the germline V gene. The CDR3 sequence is CGTGGDYGYTF. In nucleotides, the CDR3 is TGTGGCACTGGGGGGGACTATGGCTACACCTTC.

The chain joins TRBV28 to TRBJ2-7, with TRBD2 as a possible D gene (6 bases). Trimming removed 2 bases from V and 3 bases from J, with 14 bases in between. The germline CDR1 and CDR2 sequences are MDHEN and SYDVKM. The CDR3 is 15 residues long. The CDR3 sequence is CASSLRGMNFYEQYF. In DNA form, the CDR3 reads TGTGCCAGCAGTTTACGGGGGATGAACTTCTACGAGCAGTACTTC.

CDR3 nucleotides: TGTGCCAGCAGCCAAGACCTCGGACTTCTTCGCACAGATACGCAGTATTTT. Amino acid sequence: CASSQDLGLLRTDTQYF. The chain combines TRBV14 with TRBJ2-3; D may be TRBD2 (5 bases). V was pared by 0 bases and J by 1 base, with 14 bases between. The CDR3 has 17 residues. CDR1 and CDR2 from the germline V gene are SGHDN and FVKESK. Drawing the rest from reference TRBV14 and TRBJ2-3, the complete variable domain is EAGVTQFPSHSVIEKGQTVTLRCDPISGHDNLYWYRRVMGKEIKFLLHFVKESKQDESGMPNNRFLAERTGGTYSTLKVQPAELEDSGVYFCASSQDLGLLRTDTQYFGPGTRLTVL.

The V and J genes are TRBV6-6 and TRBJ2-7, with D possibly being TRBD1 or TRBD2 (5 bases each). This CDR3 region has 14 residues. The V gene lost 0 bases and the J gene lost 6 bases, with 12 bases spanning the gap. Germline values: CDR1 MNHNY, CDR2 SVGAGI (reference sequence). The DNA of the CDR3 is TGTGCCAGCAGTTACTCGAGGGCAGGGCCCGAGCAGTACTTC. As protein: CASSYSRAGPEQYF.

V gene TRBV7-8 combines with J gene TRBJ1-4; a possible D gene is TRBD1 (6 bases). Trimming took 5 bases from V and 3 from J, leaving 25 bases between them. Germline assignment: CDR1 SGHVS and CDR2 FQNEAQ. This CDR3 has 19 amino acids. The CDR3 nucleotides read TGTGCCAGCAGCCGACGATCAGGATCGGCAGGGGTTCCTAATGAAAAACTGTTTTTT. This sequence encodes CASSRRSGSAGVPNEKLFF.

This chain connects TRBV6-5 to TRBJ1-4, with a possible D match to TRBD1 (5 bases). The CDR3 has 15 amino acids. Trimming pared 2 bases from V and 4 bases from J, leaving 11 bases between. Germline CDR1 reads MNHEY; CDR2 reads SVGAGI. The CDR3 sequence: CASSYGAGGNEKLFF. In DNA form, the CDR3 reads TGTGCCAGCAGTTACGGGGCAGGCGGTAATGAAAAACTGTTTTTT.

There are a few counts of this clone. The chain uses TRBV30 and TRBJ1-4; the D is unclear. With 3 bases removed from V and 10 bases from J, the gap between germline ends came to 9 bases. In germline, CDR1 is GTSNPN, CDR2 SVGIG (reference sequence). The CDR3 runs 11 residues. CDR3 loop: CAWRVIGKLFF. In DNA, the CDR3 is TGTGCCTGGAGGGTTATCGGAAAACTGTTTTTT.

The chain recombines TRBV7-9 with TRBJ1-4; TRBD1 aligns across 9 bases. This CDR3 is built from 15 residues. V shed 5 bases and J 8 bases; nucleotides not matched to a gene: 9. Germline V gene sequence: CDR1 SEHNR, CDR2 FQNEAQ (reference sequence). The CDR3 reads CASSLGTGKKEKLFF. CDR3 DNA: TGTGCCAGCAGCCTAGGGACAGGGAAAAAAGAAAAACTGTTTTTT.

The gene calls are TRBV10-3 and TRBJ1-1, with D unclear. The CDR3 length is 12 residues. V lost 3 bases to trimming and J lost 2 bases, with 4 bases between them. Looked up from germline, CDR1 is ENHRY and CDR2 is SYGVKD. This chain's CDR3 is CAISDRNTEAFF. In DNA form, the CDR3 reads TGTGCCATCAGTGACAGAAACACTGAAGCTTTCTTT.

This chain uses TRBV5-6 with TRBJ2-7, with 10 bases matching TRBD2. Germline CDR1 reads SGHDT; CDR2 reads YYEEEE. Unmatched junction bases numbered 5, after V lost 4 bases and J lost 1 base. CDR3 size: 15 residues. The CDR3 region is CASSPGLAESYEQYF. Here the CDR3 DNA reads TGTGCCAGCAGCCCAGGACTAGCGGAATCCTACGAGCAGTACTTC.

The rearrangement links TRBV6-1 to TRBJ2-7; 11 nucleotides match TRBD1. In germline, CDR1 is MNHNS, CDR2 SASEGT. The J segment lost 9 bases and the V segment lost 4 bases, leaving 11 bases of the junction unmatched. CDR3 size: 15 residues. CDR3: CASSGAGTGGAVQYF. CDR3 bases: TGTGCCAGCAGTGGAGCCGGGACAGGGGGTGCGGTGCAGTACTTC.

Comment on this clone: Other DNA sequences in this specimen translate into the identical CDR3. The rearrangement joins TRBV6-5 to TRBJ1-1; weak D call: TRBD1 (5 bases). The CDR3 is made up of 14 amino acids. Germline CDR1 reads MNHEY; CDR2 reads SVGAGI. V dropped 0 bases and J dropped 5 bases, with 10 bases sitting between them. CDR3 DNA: TGTGCCAGCAGTTACTCCGGGGGGAGAACTGAAGCTTTCTTT. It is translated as CASSYSGGRTEAFF.

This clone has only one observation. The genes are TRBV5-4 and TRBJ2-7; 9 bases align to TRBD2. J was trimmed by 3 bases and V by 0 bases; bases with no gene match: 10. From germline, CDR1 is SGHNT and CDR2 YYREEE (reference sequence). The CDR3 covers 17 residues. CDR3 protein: CASSLARLAGGYYEQYF. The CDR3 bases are TGTGCCAGCAGCTTGGCCAGACTTGCGGGAGGGTACTACGAGCAGTACTTC.

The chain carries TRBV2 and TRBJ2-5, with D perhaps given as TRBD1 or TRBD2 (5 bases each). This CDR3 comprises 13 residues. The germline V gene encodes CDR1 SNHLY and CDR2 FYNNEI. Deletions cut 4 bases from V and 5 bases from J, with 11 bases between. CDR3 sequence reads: CASSGGGSETQYF. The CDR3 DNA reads TGTGCCAGCAGTGGGGGCGGGTCCGAGACCCAGTACTTC.

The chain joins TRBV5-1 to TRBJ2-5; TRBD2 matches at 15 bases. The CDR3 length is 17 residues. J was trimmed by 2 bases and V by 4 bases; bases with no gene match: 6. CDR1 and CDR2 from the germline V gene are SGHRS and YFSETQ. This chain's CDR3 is CASSRGTSGGLQETQYF. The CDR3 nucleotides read TGCGCCAGCAGCCGAGGGACTAGCGGGGGGTTACAAGAGACCCAGTACTTC.

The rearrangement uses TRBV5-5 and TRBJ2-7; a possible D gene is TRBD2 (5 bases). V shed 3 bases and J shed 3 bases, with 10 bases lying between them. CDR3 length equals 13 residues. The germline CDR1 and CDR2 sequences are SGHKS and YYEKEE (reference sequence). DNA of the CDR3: TGTGCCAGCAGCTGGGGAGACATCTACGAGCAGTACTTC. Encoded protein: CASSWGDIYEQYF.

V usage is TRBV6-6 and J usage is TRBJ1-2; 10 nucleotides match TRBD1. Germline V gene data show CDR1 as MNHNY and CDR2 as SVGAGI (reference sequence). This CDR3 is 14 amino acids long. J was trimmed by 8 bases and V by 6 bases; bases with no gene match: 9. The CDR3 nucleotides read TGTGCCAGCAGCACCGGGGGACAGGGGAGAGGCTACACCTTC. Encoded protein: CASSTGGQGRGYTF.

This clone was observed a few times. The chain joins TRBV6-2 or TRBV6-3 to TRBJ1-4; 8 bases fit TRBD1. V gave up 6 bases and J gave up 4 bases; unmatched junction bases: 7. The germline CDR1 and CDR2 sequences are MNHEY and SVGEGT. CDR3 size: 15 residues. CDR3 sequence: CASSQAGQDNEKLFF. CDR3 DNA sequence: TGTGCCAGCAGCCAAGCGGGACAGGATAATGAAAAACTGTTTTTT.

The CDR3 region is CASSLQRNNSPLHF. In nucleotides, the CDR3 is TGTGCCAGCAGTTTACAGAGAAATAATTCACCCCTCCACTTT. This chain uses TRBV27 with TRBJ1-6; D uncertain. Germline CDR1 is MNHEY and CDR2 is SMNVEV (reference sequence). The CDR3 is 14 residues long. Trimming took off 2 bases at V and 5 bases at J, with 7 bases between the two ends.